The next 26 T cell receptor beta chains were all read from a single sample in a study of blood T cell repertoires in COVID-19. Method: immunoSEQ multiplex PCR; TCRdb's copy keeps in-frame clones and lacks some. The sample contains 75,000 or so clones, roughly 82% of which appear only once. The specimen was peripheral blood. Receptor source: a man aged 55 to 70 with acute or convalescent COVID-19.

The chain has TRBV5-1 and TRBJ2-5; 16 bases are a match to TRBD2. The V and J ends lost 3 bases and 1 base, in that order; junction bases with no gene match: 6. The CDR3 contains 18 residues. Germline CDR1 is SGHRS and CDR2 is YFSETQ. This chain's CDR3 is CASSSTGTSGGAQETQYF. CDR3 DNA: TGCGCCAGCAGCTCAACCGGGACTAGCGGGGGGGCCCAAGAGACCCAGTACTTC.

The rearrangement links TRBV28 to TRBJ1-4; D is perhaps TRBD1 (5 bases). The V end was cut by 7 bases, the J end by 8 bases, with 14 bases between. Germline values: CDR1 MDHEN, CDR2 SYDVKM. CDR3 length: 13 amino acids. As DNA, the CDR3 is TGTGCCAGCAAAGACCCCGCAGGGGAAAAACTGTTTTTT. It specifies CASKDPAGEKLFF.

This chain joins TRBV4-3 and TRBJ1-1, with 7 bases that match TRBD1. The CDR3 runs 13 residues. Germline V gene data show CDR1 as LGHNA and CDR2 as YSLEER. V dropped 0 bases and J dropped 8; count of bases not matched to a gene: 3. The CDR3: CASSQDQGVEAFF. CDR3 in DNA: TGCGCCAGCAGCCAAGATCAGGGGGTAGAAGCTTTCTTT.

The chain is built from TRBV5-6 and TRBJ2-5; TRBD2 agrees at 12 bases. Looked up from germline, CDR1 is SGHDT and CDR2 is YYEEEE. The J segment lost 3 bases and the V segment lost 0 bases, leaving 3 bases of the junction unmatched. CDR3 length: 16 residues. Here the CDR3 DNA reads TGTGCCAGCAGCTTGGCCAGACTAGCGGGAGAAGAGACCCAGTACTTC. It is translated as CASSLARLAGEETQYF.

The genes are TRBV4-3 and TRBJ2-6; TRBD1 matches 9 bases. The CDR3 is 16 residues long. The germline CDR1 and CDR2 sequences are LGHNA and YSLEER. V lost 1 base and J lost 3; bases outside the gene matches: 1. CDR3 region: CASSQGDRVGANVLTF. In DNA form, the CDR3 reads TGCGCCAGCAGCCAAGGGGACAGGGTTGGGGCCAACGTCCTGACTTTC.

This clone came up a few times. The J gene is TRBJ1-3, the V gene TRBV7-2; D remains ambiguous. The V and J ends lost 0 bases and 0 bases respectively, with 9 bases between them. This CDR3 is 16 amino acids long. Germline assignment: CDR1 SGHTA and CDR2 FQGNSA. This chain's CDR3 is CASSLARSSSGNTIYF. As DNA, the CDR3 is TGTGCCAGCAGCTTAGCGCGGAGTAGCTCTGGAAACACCATATATTTT.

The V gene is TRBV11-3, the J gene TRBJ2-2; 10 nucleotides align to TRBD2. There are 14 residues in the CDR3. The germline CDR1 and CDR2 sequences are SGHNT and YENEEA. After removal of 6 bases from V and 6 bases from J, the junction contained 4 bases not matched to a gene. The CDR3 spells CASSSGRIAGELFF. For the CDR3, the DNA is TGTGCCAGCAGTAGCGGGAGGATCGCCGGGGAGCTGTTTTTT. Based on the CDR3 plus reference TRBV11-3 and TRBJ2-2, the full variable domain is EAGVVQSPRYKIIEKKQPVAFWCNPISGHNTLYWYLQNLGQGPELLIRYENEEAVDDSQLPKDRFSAERLKGVDSTLKIQPAELGDSAVYLCASSSGRIAGELFFGEGSRLTVL.

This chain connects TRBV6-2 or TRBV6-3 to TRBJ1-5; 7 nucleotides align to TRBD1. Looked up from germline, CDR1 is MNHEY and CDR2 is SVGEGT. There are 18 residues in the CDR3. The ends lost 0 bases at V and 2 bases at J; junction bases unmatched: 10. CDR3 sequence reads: CASSYSKFRQGGNQPQHF. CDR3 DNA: TGTGCCAGCAGTTACTCGAAATTTCGACAGGGCGGCAATCAGCCCCAGCATTTT.

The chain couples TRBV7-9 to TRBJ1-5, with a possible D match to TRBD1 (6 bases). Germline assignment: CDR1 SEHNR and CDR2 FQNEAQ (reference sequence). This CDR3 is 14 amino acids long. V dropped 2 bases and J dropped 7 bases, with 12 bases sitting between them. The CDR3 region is CASSLTGSSQPQHF. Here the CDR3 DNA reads TGTGCCAGCAGCTTAACAGGGTCAAGCCAGCCCCAGCATTTT.

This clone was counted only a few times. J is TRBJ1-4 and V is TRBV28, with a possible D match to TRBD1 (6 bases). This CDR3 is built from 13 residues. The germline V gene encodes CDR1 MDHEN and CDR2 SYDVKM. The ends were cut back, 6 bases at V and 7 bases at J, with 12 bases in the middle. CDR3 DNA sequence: TGTGCCAGCAGCTCCGGACAGAGTGAAAAACTGTTTTTT. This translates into CASSSGQSEKLFF.

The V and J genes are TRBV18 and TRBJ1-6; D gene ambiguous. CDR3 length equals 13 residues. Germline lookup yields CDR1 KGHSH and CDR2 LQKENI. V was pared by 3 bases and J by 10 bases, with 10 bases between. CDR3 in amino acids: CASSPSSGSPLHF. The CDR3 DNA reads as TGTGCCAGCTCACCTTCCTCGGGATCACCCCTCCACTTT.

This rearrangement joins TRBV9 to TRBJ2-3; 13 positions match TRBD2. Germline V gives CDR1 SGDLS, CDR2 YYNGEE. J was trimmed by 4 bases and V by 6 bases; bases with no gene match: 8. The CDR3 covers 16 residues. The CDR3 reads CASTTSGRAFSDTQYF. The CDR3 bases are TGTGCCAGCACAACTAGCGGGAGGGCCTTTTCAGATACGCAGTATTTT.

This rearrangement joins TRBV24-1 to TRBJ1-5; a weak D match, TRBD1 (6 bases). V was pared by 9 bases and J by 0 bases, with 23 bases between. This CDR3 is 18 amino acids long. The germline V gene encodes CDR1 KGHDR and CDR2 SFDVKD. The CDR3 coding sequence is TGTGCCACCCACAGGGATCCATCCCCTGGCTATAGCAATCAGCCCCAGCATTTT. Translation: CATHRDPSPGYSNQPQHF.

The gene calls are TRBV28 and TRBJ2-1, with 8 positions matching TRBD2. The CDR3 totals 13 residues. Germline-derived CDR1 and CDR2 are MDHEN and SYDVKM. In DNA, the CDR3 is TGTGCATCCGACGGGGGGGCAAGCAATGAGCAGTTCTTC. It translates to CASDGGASNEQFF.

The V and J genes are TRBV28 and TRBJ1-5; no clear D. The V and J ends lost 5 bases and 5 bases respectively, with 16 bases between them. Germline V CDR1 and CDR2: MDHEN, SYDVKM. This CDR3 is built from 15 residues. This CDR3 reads CASSPAGRADQPQHF. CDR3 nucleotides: TGTGCCAGCAGTCCAGCCGGGCGGGCAGATCAGCCCCAGCATTTT.

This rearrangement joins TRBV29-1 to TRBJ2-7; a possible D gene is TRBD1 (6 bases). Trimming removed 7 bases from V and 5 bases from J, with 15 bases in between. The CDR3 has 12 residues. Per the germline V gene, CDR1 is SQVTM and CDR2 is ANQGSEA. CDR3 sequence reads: CSGRTAGNEQYF. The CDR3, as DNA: TGCAGCGGGAGGACAGCCGGCAACGAGCAGTACTTC.

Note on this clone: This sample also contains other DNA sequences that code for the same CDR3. The CDR3 nucleotides read TGTGCCAGCAGCTTCCAGGGGAGTAGCAATCAGCCCCAGCATTTT. Translated: CASSFQGSSNQPQHF. V and J are TRBV5-8 and TRBJ1-5, with D perhaps matching TRBD1 (6 bases). From germline, CDR1 is SGHTS and CDR2 YDEGEE. V dropped 2 bases and J dropped 0 bases, with 9 bases sitting between them. There are 15 residues in the CDR3.

The CDR3 protein is CASSLMLAGGGYTF. CDR3 DNA sequence: TGTGCCAGCAGCCTTATGCTGGCAGGGGGAGGCTACACCTTC. The chain carries TRBV28 and TRBJ1-2; 7 bases fit TRBD1. The V segment lost 6 bases and the J segment 8 bases; nucleotides outside the gene matches: 12. The length of the CDR3 is 14 residues. Germline CDR1 is MDHEN and CDR2 is SYDVKM.

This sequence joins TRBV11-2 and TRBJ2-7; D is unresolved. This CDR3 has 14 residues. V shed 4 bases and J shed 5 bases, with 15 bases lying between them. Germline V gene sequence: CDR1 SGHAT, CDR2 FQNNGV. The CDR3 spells CASSSLSSVHEQYF. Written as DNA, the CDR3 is TGTGCCAGCAGCTCCCTATCCTCCGTACACGAGCAGTACTTC.

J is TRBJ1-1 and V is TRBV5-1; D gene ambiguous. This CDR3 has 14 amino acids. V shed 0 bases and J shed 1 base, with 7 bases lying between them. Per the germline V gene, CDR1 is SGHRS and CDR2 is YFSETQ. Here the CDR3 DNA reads TGCGCCAGCAGCTTGGGTTCCGGGAACACTGAAGCTTTCTTT. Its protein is CASSLGSGNTEAFF.

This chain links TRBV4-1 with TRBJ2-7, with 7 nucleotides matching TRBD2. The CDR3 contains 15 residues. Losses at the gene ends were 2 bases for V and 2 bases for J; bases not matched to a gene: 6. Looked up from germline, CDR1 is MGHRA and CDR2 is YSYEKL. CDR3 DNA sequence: TGCGCCAGCAGCCAACCATCAAGCGGGACCTACGAGCAGTACTTC. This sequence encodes CASSQPSSGTYEQYF.

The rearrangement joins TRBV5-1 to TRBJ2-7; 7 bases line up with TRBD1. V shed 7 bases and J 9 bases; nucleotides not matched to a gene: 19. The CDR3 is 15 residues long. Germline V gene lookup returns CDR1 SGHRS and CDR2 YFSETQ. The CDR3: CASSDIPGQTLGQYF. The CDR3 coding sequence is TGCGCCAGCTCGGACATCCCGGGACAGACTTTGGGGCAGTACTTC.

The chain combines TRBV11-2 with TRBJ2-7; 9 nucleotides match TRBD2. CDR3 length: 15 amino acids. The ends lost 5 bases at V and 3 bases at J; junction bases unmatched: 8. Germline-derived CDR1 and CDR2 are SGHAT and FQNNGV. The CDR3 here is CASSPTSGAIYEQYF. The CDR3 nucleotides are TGTGCCAGCAGCCCGACTAGCGGAGCAATCTACGAGCAGTACTTC.

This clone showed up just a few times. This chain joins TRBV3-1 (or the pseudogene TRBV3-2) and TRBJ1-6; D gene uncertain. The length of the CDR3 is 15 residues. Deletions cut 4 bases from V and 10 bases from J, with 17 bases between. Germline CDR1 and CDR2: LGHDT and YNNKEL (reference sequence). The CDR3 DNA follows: TGTGCCAGCAGCCCAACGATTTCGTTTGGCTCACCCCTCCACTTT. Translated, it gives CASSPTISFGSPLHF.

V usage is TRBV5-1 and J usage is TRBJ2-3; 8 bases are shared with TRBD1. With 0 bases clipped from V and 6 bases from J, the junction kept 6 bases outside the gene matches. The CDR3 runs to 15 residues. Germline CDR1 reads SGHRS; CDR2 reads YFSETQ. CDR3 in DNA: TGCGCCAGCAGCTTGGTCCAGGGGGCGAGGGATACGCAGTATTTT. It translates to CASSLVQGARDTQYF.

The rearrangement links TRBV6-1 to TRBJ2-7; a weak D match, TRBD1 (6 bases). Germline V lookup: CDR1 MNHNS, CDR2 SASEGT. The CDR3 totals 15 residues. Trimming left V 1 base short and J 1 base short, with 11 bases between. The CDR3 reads CASSEVLRGSYEQYF. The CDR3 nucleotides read TGTGCCAGCAGTGAAGTTCTGAGGGGGTCCTACGAGCAGTACTTC.